Below are 32 T cell receptor beta chains sequenced from a single sample in a study of cytomegalovirus exposure and HLA in healthy donors. PCR used 60 Vbeta primers and 13 Jbeta primers. Clones were sequenced by immunoSEQ multiplex PCR, and TCRdb holds only the in-frame ones, with some missing. The sample yields 100,000 or so clones, approximately 76% seen once. The sequenced material came from PBMCs. The receptors were sampled from a man aged 25-45 years in good health and CMV-seropositive.

This chain joins TRBV7-9 and TRBJ1-5; possibly TRBD1 for D (5 bases). V was pared by 2 bases and J by 7 bases, with 9 bases between. This CDR3 contains 13 residues. Per the germline V gene, CDR1 is SEHNR and CDR2 is FQNEAQ (reference sequence). The CDR3 region is CASSLPGLQPQHF. CDR3 bases: TGTGCCAGCAGCTTACCGGGACTCCAGCCCCAGCATTTT.

The gene calls are TRBV7-2 and TRBJ2-4; D is perhaps TRBD1 (7 bases). Trimming took off 4 bases at V and 10 bases at J, with 17 bases between the two ends. The V gene's germline CDR1 is SGHTA and CDR2 FQGNSA. The CDR3 totals 14 residues. The CDR3 spells CASSWSEQGGIQYF. Here the CDR3 DNA reads TGTGCCAGCAGCTGGTCCGAGCAGGGGGGTATTCAGTACTTC.

This clone was observed a few times. This chain joins TRBV6-1 and TRBJ1-5; TRBD1 matches 10 bases. J lost 7 bases, V lost 8 bases, and 11 bases had no gene match. This CDR3 is 15 amino acids long. Germline V lookup: CDR1 MNHNS, CDR2 SASEGT. The CDR3 coding sequence is TGTGCCAGCCCCCCGACAGGGGGCGCGGTGCAGCCCCAGCATTTT. Its protein product is CASPPTGGAVQPQHF.

The chain carries TRBV19 and TRBJ2-3; 9 nucleotides line up with TRBD2. Losses at the gene ends were 10 bases for V and 2 bases for J; bases not matched to a gene: 16. There are 17 residues in the CDR3. Looked up from germline, CDR1 is LNHDA and CDR2 is SQIVND (reference sequence). CDR3 region: CATQEGGGGGNTDTQYF. The CDR3 DNA sequence: TGTGCCACCCAGGAAGGTGGCGGGGGGGGAAACACAGATACGCAGTATTTT.

The J gene is TRBJ1-2, the V gene TRBV5-8; possibly TRBD1 for D (5 bases). V lost 7 bases to trimming and J lost 7 bases, with 14 bases between them. CDR3 length equals 12 residues. Germline loops: CDR1 SGHTS, CDR2 YDEGEE. DNA for the CDR3: TGTGCCAGCTACAGGAAAGCAGGTGGCTACACCTTC. Translated: CASYRKAGGYTF.

The V gene is TRBV19, the J gene TRBJ1-1; no clear D. Trimming stripped 6 bases from V and 2 bases from J, with 7 bases between. In germline, CDR1 is LNHDA, CDR2 SQIVND (reference sequence). The CDR3 covers 12 residues. For the CDR3, the DNA is TGTGCCAGTAGGACGGGAAACACTGAAGCTTTCTTT. Translated, it gives CASRTGNTEAFF.

This sequence joins TRBV21-1 and TRBJ1-1. TRBV21-1 is annotated as a pseudogene. This CDR3 is built from 16 residues. The CDR3 DNA follows: TGTGCCAGCAGCGAAAGAACAAGGCACGGGGACACTGAAGCTTTCTTT. It yields the protein CASSERTRHGDTEAFF.

In this sample, this clone turned up a few times. The chain employs TRBV7-9 and TRBJ1-4, with 7 positions matching TRBD1. The CDR3 covers 15 residues. The J segment lost 7 bases and the V segment lost 4 bases, leaving 9 bases of the junction unmatched. The germline V gene has CDR1 SEHNR and CDR2 FQNEAQ (reference sequence). The CDR3: CASSSRTGGGEKLFF. Here the CDR3 DNA reads TGTGCCAGCAGCTCTCGGACAGGCGGAGGTGAAAAACTGTTTTTT.

The chain couples TRBV4-2 to TRBJ2-4; D is perhaps TRBD1 (5 bases). Trimming removed 0 bases at V and 0 bases at J, with 15 bases between. The CDR3 has 18 residues. The germline gives CDR1 LGHNA, CDR2 YNFKEQ. The CDR3: CASSQESPREIAKNIQYF. The DNA of the CDR3 is TGTGCCAGCAGCCAAGAATCCCCCAGGGAAATAGCCAAAAACATTCAGTACTTC.

This clone was seen more than once but under ten times. The chain is built from TRBV7-3 and TRBJ1-1; D is perhaps TRBD1 (5 bases). The CDR3 covers 14 residues. The ends were cut back, 2 bases at V and 10 bases at J, with 17 bases in the middle. CDR1 and CDR2 (germline): SGHTA, FQGTGA. CDR3 bases: TGTGCCAGCAGCTTAGGGACTAGTGGGTTTGGAGCTTTCTTT. Amino acids: CASSLGTSGFGAFF.

The chain has TRBV6-5 and TRBJ2-3, with D possibly being TRBD1 (6 bases). The germline V gene encodes CDR1 MNHEY and CDR2 SVGAGI. The CDR3 runs 14 residues. V was pared by 4 bases and J by 0 bases, with 8 bases between. CDR3 bases: TGTGCCAGCAGTTGGACAGCGAGCACAGATACGCAGTATTTT. Residues: CASSWTASTDTQYF.

V and J are TRBV7-9 and TRBJ2-3; 15 nucleotides agree with TRBD2. CDR3 length: 17 residues. Germline V gene lookup returns CDR1 SEHNR and CDR2 FQNEAQ (reference sequence). Trimming removed 5 bases from V and 6 bases from J; junction bases left unmatched: 9. The CDR3 coding sequence is TGTGCCAGCAGCGAGGGACTAGCGGGAGGTGTTGCTGATACGCAGTATTTT. This gives the protein CASSEGLAGGVADTQYF.

The rearrangement uses TRBV10-3 and TRBJ2-5; TRBD2 agrees at 10 bases. Germline CDR1 reads ENHRY; CDR2 reads SYGVKD. The V gene end was trimmed by 3 bases and the J gene end by 5 bases; junction bases not matched to a gene: 9. This CDR3 comprises 16 residues. The CDR3 sequence: CAISDTPAGGHETQYF. In nucleotides, the CDR3 is TGTGCCATCAGTGATACCCCAGCGGGAGGGCACGAGACCCAGTACTTC.

A single count supports this clone. The rearrangement uses TRBV29-1 and TRBJ1-5; TRBD1 is a possible D gene (5 bases). With 6 bases removed from V and 2 bases from J, the gap between germline ends came to 14 bases. Germline-derived CDR1 and CDR2 are SQVTM and ANQGSEA. This CDR3 is 14 amino acids long. In nucleotides, the CDR3 is TGCAGCGTGGGGGGAGGGGCGGGCAATCAGCCCCAGCATTTT. The encoded protein is CSVGGGAGNQPQHF. The entire variable domain, with the rest obtained from reference TRBV29-1 and TRBJ1-5, is as follows: SAVISQKPSRDICQRGTSLTIQCQVDSQVTMMFWYRQQPGQSLTLIATANQGSEATYESGFVIDKFPISRPNLTFSTLTVSNMSPEDSSIYLCSVGGGAGNQPQHFGDGTRLSIL.

This clone appeared a few times. The gene calls are TRBV5-1 and TRBJ1-2; 7 positions match TRBD1. The ends lost 3 bases at V and 4 bases at J; junction bases unmatched: 6. The CDR3 has 14 residues. Germline assignment: CDR1 SGHRS and CDR2 YFSETQ. The CDR3 protein is CASSSQGQSYGYTF. The CDR3 bases are TGCGCCAGCAGCTCACAGGGACAGAGCTATGGCTACACCTTC.

The CDR3 DNA sequence: TGTGCCAGCAGTTTTGTACCAGGGGCTAGCGGGAGCGGCACAGATACGCAGTATTTT. Translating it yields CASSFVPGASGSGTDTQYF. This sequence joins TRBV28 and TRBJ2-3, with 10 bases that match TRBD2. This CDR3 is built from 19 residues. The junction had 13 bases not matched to a gene; V was cut back by 3 bases and J by 1 base. Per the germline V gene, CDR1 is MDHEN and CDR2 is SYDVKM.

The sample holds a few counts of this clone. This chain joins TRBV7-2 and TRBJ1-2, with D hard to call. The CDR3 runs to 13 residues. Looked up from germline, CDR1 is SGHTA and CDR2 is FQGNSA. Trimming shortened V by 5 bases and J by 3 bases, and 10 bases separated the two germline ends. CDR3 protein: CASSLPAHYGYTF. CDR3 coding DNA: TGTGCCAGCAGCCTACCTGCCCACTATGGCTACACCTTC.

This clone was observed once. The chain employs TRBV7-2 and TRBJ1-1; TRBD1 agrees at 12 bases. Trimming at V came to 5 bases and at J to 5 bases, leaving 6 bases not matched to a gene. Germline CDR1 is SGHTA and CDR2 is FQGNSA. There are 15 residues in the CDR3. This CDR3 reads CASSTRDRGQTEAFF. CDR3 DNA: TGTGCCAGCAGCACGAGGGACAGGGGGCAGACTGAAGCTTTCTTT.

This rearrangement joins TRBV6-5 to TRBJ2-2; the D gene is possibly TRBD1 (5 bases). The CDR3 length is 15 residues. Germline V gene lookup returns CDR1 MNHEY and CDR2 SVGAGI. V shed 6 bases and J shed 1 base, with 12 bases lying between them. The DNA of the CDR3 is TGTGCCAGCAGACCCCGACAGAGGAACACCGGGGAGCTGTTTTTT. Its protein is CASRPRQRNTGELFF.

V usage is TRBV6-1 and J usage is TRBJ2-5; 7 bases are a match to TRBD1. Germline V gives CDR1 MNHNS, CDR2 SASEGT. The CDR3 is 13 residues long. J lost 4 bases, V lost 7 bases, and 6 bases had no gene match. Written as DNA, the CDR3 is TGTGCCAGCACCCGACAGGGTTCAGAGACCCAGTACTTC. Translating it yields CASTRQGSETQYF.

The rearrangement joins TRBV19 to TRBJ1-1, with 7 bases fitting TRBD1. Germline CDR1 is LNHDA and CDR2 is SQIVND (reference sequence). The J segment lost 8 bases and the V segment lost 6 bases, leaving 9 bases of the junction unmatched. The CDR3 sequence is 13 residues long. As DNA, the CDR3 is TGTGCCAGTAGGAAAAATCGGGACAGAGAAGCTTTCTTT. Translating it yields CASRKNRDREAFF.

The V call is TRBV30, the J call TRBJ2-2; D unclear. Germline V gene sequence: CDR1 GTSNPN, CDR2 SVGIG (reference sequence). Trimming left V 2 bases short and J 7 bases short, with 11 bases between. The CDR3 contains 13 residues. CDR3: CAWSRTLNGELFF. CDR3 coding DNA: TGTGCCTGGAGTCGCACTTTGAACGGGGAGCTGTTTTTT.

Only one count was recorded for this clone. The chain has TRBV7-2 and TRBJ2-4; a possible D gene is TRBD1 (6 bases). V was cut by 4 bases and J by 9 bases, with 16 bases left in between. The V gene's germline CDR1 is SGHTA and CDR2 FQGNSA. This CDR3 contains 14 residues. DNA of the CDR3: TGTGCCAGCAGCTCCGCACCGGGACAAGGCATTCAGTACTTC. This encodes CASSSAPGQGIQYF.

This clone occurred a few times. The rearrangement joins TRBV18 to TRBJ2-6; D possibly corresponds to TRBD1 (5 bases). CDR3 length: 18 amino acids. The germline V gene encodes CDR1 KGHSH and CDR2 LQKENI. Trimming took 4 bases from V and 3 from J, leaving 19 bases between them. The CDR3 nucleotides are TGTGCCAGCTCACTCTGGGGCCTTAAAGGTTTTGGGGCCAACGTCCTGACTTTC. Amino acids: CASSLWGLKGFGANVLTF.

V gene TRBV18 combines with J gene TRBJ1-3; possibly TRBD1 for D (5 bases). The germline V and J ends were trimmed by 6 bases and 2 bases, with 11 bases remaining between them. In germline, CDR1 is KGHSH, CDR2 LQKENI. This CDR3 spans 14 amino acids. The CDR3 bases are TGTGCCAGCTCTTACGGGGGAGCTGGAAACACCATATATTTT. Translation: CASSYGGAGNTIYF.

Only one count was recorded for this clone. The chain uses TRBV5-1 and TRBJ1-1; D is uncertain. V was clipped by 6 bases and J by 4 bases, with 13 bases between them. CDR1 is SGHRS and CDR2 is YFSETQ in the germline V gene. The CDR3 extends over 13 amino acids. The CDR3 here is CASTEAVGTEAFF. The DNA for the CDR3 is TGCGCCAGCACGGAGGCCGTTGGCACTGAAGCTTTCTTT. The full variable domain, its missing parts supplied by reference TRBV5-1 and TRBJ1-1, is KAGVTQTPRYLIKTRGQQVTLSCSPISGHRSVSWYQQTPGQGLQFLFEYFSETQRNKGNFPGRFSGRQFSNSRSEMNVSTLELGDSALYLCASTEAVGTEAFFGQGTRLTVV.

The chain combines TRBV6-1 with TRBJ1-2; possibly TRBD1 for D (5 bases). The germline gives CDR1 MNHNS, CDR2 SASEGT. The CDR3 spans 13 residues. The germline V and J ends were trimmed by 2 bases and 8 bases, with 12 bases remaining between them. CDR3 in amino acids: CASSESGVRGYTF. Here the CDR3 DNA reads TGTGCCAGCAGTGAATCGGGGGTCCGAGGCTACACCTTC.

This clone came up a few times. This chain joins TRBV28 and TRBJ1-2; D is ambiguous. CDR1 MDHEN and CDR2 SYDVKM come from the germline V gene. The CDR3 length is 12 residues. Trimming cost V 7 bases and J 4 bases, with 10 bases left between them. Written as DNA, the CDR3 is TGTGCCAGCACGATCGGAGGCTATGGCTACACCTTC. This gives the protein CASTIGGYGYTF.

The rearrangement links TRBV7-6 to TRBJ1-3; tentatively, D is TRBD1 (5 bases). The CDR3 loop spans 14 amino acids. Germline-derived CDR1 and CDR2 are SGHVS and FNYEAQ. The V end was cut by 1 base, the J end by 8 bases, with 12 bases between. The CDR3 DNA follows: TGTGCCAGCAGCTTAGGGCAGGGCTCTGACACCATATATTTT. Protein product: CASSLGQGSDTIYF.

The rearrangement links TRBV5-6 to TRBJ1-5; D possibly corresponds to TRBD1 (5 bases). V lost 0 bases and J 2 bases, leaving 15 bases between the germline ends. Germline CDR1 and CDR2: SGHDT and YYEEEE. The CDR3 is 17 residues long. CDR3 region: CASSLGTRGVRNQPQHF. CDR3 DNA sequence: TGTGCCAGCAGCTTGGGTACCCGGGGGGTTCGCAATCAGCCCCAGCATTTT.

The chain couples TRBV9 to TRBJ1-6; TRBD1 matches 7 bases. J was trimmed by 5 bases and V by 3 bases; bases with no gene match: 2. CDR1 and CDR2 from the germline V gene are SGDLS and YYNGEE. The CDR3 length is 14 residues. The CDR3 nucleotides are TGTGCCAGCAGCGGCGGGACAGATAATTCACCCCTCCACTTT. Its translation: CASSGGTDNSPLHF.

The sample holds a few counts of this clone. The chain couples TRBV19 to TRBJ2-2; 11 bases match TRBD2. Losses at the gene ends were 7 bases for V and 6 bases for J; bases not matched to a gene: 13. CDR1 and CDR2 (germline): LNHDA, SQIVND (reference sequence). The CDR3 has 17 amino acids. The DNA of the CDR3 is TGTGCCAGTACCACTAGCGGGAGTAGTTTCTACGCCGGGGAGCTGTTTTTT. This gives the protein CASTTSGSSFYAGELFF.